What follows is one TCR beta chain and its context. Germline V gene sequence: CDR1 LNHDA, CDR2 SQIVND (reference sequence). V was shortened by 3 bases and J by 7 bases, with 12 bases between the two germline ends. The CDR3 covers 14 residues. How the authors handled the data: Estimation of nucleated cell counts was performed using reference gene primer amplification. Clones were sequenced by immunoSEQ multiplex PCR, and TCRdb holds only the in-frame ones, with some missing. V, J and clone size reflect that table, while D and trimming were determined from the DNA. Of 130,000 or so clones in the sample, 75% to 90% were seen once. The data derive from a study of blood T cell repertoires in COVID-19. Study overall: Material from acute and convalescent COVID-19 was sourced from the United States, Italy and Spain. T cells, B-cell-depleted T cells, or PBMCs supplied cDNA or gDNA.

Participants came from about 23 US areas, aged about 18 to 95 years. The TCR was taken from a man between 25 and 39 years old who had recovered from COVID-19. Source material: PBMCs or T cells enriched from blood (not recorded which). The chain recombines TRBV19 with TRBJ1-4; no definite D call. The CDR3 is CASSIAASAEKLFF. CDR3 sequence (DNA): TGTGCCAGTAGTATTGCGGCCAGTGCTGAAAAACTGTTTTTT.